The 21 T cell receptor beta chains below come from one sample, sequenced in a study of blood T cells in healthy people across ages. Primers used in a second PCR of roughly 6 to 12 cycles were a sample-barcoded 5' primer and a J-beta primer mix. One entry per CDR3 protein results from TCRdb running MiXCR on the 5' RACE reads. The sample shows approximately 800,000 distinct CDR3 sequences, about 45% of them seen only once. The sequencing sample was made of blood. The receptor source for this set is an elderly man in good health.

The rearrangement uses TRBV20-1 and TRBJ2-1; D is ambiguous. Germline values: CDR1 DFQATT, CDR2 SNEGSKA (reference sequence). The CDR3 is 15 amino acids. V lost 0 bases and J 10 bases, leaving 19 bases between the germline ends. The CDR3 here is CSARDRPLTRPEQFF. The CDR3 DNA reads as TGCAGTGCTAGAGACCGACCTTTAACAAGGCCGGAGCAGTTCTTC.

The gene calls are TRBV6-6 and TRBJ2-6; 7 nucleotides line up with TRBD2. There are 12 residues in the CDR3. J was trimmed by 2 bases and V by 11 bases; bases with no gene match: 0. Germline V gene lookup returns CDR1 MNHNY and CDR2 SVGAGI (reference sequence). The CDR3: CAAGAGANVLTF. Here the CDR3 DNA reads TGTGCCGCGGGGGCTGGGGCCAACGTCCTGACTTTC.

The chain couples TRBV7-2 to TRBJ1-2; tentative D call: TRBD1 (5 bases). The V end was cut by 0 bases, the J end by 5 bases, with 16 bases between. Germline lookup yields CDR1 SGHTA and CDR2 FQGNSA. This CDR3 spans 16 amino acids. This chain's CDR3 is CASSLAMTDRPYGYTF. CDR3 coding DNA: TGTGCCAGCAGCTTAGCTATGACAGACCGACCGTATGGCTACACCTTC. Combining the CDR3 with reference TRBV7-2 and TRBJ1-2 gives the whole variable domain GAGVSQSPSNKVTEKGKDVELRCDPISGHTALYWYRQSLGQGLEFLIYFQGNSAPDKSGLPSDRFSAERTGGSVSTLTIQRTQQEDSAVYLCASSLAMTDRPYGYTFGSGTRLTVV.

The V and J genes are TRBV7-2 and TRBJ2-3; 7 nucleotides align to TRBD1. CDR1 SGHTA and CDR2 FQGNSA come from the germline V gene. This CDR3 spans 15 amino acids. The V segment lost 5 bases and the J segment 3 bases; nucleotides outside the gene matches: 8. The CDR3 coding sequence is TGTGCCAGCAGCCCCCGACAGGGTTGGACAGATACGCAGTATTTT. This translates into CASSPRQGWTDTQYF.

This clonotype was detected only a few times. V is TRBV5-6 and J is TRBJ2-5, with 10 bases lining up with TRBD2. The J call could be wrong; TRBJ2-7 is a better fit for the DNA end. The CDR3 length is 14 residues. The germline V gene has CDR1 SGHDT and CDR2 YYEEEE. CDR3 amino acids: CASSVLAGDNEQYF. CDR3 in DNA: TGTGCCAGCAGCGTTCTAGCGGGAGATAACGAGCAGTACTTC.

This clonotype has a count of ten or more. The CDR3 loop is CASSQELGFSSYNEQFF. DNA for the CDR3: TGCGCCAGCAGCCAAGAGCTGGGCTTTAGCTCCTACAATGAGCAGTTCTTC. The gene calls are TRBV4-3 and TRBJ2-1, with D unresolved. Trimming cost V 0 bases and J 0 bases, with 12 bases left between them. Germline V gene lookup returns CDR1 LGHNA and CDR2 YSLEER. CDR3 length: 17 residues.

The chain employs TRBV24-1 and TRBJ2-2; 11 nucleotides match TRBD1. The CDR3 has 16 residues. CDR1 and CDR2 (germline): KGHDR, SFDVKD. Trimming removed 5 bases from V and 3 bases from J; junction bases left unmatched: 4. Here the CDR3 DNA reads TGTGCCACCAGTGCTTGGACAGGGGGCTACACCGGGGAGCTGTTTTTT. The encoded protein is CATSAWTGGYTGELFF.

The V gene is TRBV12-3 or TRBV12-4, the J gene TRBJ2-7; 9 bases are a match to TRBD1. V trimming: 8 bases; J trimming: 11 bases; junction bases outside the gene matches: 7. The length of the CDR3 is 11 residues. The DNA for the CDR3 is TGTGCCAGCGGATACAGGGGGCCCAAGTACTTC. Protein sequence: CASGYRGPKYF.

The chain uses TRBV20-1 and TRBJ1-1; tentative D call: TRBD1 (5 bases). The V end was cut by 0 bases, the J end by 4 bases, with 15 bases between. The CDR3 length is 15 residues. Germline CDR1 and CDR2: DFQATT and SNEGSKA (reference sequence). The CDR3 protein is CSARDAQTQGTEAFF. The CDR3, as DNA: TGCAGTGCTAGAGACGCCCAGACGCAGGGCACTGAAGCTTTCTTT.

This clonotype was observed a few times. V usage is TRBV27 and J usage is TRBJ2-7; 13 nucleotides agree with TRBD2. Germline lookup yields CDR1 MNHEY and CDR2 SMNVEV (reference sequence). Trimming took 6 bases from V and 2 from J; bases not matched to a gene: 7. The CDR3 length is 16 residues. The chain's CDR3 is CASRRTSGRVAYEQYF. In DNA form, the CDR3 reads TGTGCCAGCAGACGGACTAGCGGGAGAGTCGCCTACGAGCAGTACTTC.

The CDR3 DNA is TGTGCCAGCAGTCGACTAGCGGGAGACCATGAGCAGTTCTTC. Its translation: CASSRLAGDHEQFF. This chain uses TRBV28 with TRBJ2-1; TRBD2 matches 12 bases. The V segment lost 5 bases and the J segment 8 bases; nucleotides outside the gene matches: 4. The CDR3 totals 14 residues. Germline-derived CDR1 and CDR2 are MDHEN and SYDVKM.

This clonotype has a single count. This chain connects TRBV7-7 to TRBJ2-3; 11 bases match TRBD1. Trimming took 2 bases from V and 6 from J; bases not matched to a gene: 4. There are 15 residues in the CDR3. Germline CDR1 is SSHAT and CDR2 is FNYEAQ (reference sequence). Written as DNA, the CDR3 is TGTGCCAGCAGCTTAAGGGACAGGGGGGGTGATACGCAGTATTTT. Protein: CASSLRDRGGDTQYF.

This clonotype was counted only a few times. The CDR3 DNA reads TGTGCCAGCAGCGTAGGAGGGGGTCCAAATCAGCCCCAGCATTTT. It translates to CASSVGGGPNQPQHF. V is TRBV9 and J is TRBJ1-5; perhaps TRBD1 as D (6 bases). CDR1 is SGDLS, CDR2 YYNGEE, per germline. V lost 0 bases, J lost 4 bases, and 11 bases lay in between. The CDR3 consists of 15 residues. The full variable domain, rest sourced from reference TRBV9 and TRBJ1-5, is DSGVTQTPKHLITATGQRVTLRCSPRSGDLSVYWYQQSLDQGLQFLIQYYNGEERAKGNILERFSAQQFPDLHSELNLSSLELGDSALYFCASSVGGGPNQPQHFGDGTRLSIL.

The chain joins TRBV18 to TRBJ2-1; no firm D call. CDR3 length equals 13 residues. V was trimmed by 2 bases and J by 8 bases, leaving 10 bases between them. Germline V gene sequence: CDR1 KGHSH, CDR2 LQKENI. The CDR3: CASSPVEYDEQFF. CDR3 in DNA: TGTGCCAGCTCACCAGTAGAATATGATGAGCAGTTCTTC.

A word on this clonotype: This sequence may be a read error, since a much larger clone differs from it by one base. The CDR3 DNA reads TGCAGTGCTAGACCTAGCGGGCTGTCCTACAATGAGCAGTACTTC. Amino acids: CSARPSGLSYNEQYF. The chain combines TRBV20-1 with TRBJ2-1, with 8 bases aligning to TRBD2. With the DNA end fitting TRBJ2-7 better, the J assignment may be wrong. In germline, CDR1 is DFQATT, CDR2 SNEGSKA (reference sequence). The CDR3 covers 15 residues.

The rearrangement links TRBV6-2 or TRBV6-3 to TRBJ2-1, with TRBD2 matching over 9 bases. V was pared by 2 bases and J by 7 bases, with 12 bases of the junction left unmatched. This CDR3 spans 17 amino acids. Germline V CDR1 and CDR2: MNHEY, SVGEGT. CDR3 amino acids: CASSYPLGLAIRNEQFF. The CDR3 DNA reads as TGTGCCAGCAGTTACCCACTGGGACTAGCTATCCGGAATGAGCAGTTCTTC.

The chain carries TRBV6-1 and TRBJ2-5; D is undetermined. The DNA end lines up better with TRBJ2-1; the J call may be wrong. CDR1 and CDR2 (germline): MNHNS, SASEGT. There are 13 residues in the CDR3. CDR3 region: CASSLAIQETQFF. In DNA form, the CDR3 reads TGTGCCAGCAGTCTGGCAATTCAAGAGACCCAGTTCTTC.

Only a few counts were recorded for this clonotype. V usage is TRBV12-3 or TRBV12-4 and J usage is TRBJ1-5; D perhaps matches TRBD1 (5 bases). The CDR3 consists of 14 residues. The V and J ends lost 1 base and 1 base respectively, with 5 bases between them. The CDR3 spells CASSLGDSNQPQHF. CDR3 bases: TGTGCCAGCAGTTTAGGGGACAGCAATCAGCCCCAGCATTTT.

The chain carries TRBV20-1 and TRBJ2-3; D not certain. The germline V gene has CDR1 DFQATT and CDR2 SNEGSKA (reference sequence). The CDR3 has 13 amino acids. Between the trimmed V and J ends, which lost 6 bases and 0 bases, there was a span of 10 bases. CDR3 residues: CSAPVSSTDTQYF. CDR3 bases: TGCAGTGCCCCGGTTAGCAGCACAGATACGCAGTATTTT.

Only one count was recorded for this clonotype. CDR3 bases: TGCAGCGTTGGGGCGAGTCAAAACACTTACAATGAGCAGTACTTC. This sequence encodes CSVGASQNTYNEQYF. This chain joins TRBV29-1 and TRBJ2-7; D gene ambiguous. The length of the CDR3 is 15 residues. The germline V and J ends were trimmed by 4 bases and 7 bases, with 23 bases remaining between them. CDR1 and CDR2 (germline): SQVTM, ANQGSEA.

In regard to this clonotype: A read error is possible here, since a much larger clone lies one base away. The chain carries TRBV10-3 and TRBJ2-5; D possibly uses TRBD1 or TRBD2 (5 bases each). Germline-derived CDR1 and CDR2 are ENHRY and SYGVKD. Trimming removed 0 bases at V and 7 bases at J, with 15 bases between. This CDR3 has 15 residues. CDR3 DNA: TGTGCCATCAGTGAGTCCGCTAGTGGGGACGGGACCCAGTACTTC. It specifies CAISESASGDGTQYF.